This passage covers 25 T cell receptor beta chains from one sample sequenced in a study of T cell responses to AZD1222 COVID-19 vaccine. Clones were sequenced by immunoSEQ multiplex PCR, and TCRdb holds only the in-frame ones, with some missing. The sample has roughly 130,000 clones; roughly nine tenths are singletons. This material consisted of peripheral blood, taken on day 0 of AZD1222 vaccination. All receptors come from an adult in good health.

The chain combines TRBV3-1 (or the pseudogene TRBV3-2) with TRBJ1-1; D remains ambiguous. The V and J ends lost 4 bases and 3 bases respectively, with 12 bases between them. CDR3 length: 14 residues. Germline CDR1 LGHDT, CDR2 YNNKEL (reference sequence). CDR3 residues: CASSPSQDDTEAFF. The CDR3 region has the DNA TGTGCCAGCAGCCCCTCGCAAGACGACACTGAAGCTTTCTTT.

The chain links TRBV19 to TRBJ2-7; possible D gene TRBD1, 6 bases. Germline V gives CDR1 LNHDA, CDR2 SQIVND (reference sequence). The CDR3 runs to 15 residues. V was shortened by 6 bases and J by 5 bases, with 20 bases between the two germline ends. CDR3 sequence (DNA): TGTGCCAGTAGCCTGGGGGCAGGTCCCAAGGACGAGCAGTACGTC. Its translation is CASSLGAGPKDEQYV.

V usage is TRBV5-4 and J usage is TRBJ2-7; D gene unclear. Deletions cut 4 bases from V and 4 bases from J, with 12 bases between. CDR1 SGHNT and CDR2 YYREEE come from the germline V gene (reference sequence). The CDR3 length is 13 residues. The CDR3 coding sequence is TGTGCCAGCAGCGTTATGGGTAATTACGAGCAGTACTTC. This encodes CASSVMGNYEQYF.

This chain links TRBV25-1 with TRBJ1-1; D is possibly TRBD1 (5 bases). Trimming took 1 base from V and 1 from J, leaving 10 bases between them. This CDR3 spans 15 amino acids. Germline V gene data show CDR1 as MGHDK and CDR2 as SYGVNS. The CDR3: CASSEFVGGNTEAFF. For the CDR3, the DNA is TGTGCCAGCAGTGAATTCGTTGGGGGGAACACTGAAGCTTTCTTT.

The chain has TRBV19 and TRBJ2-1; 8 bases fit TRBD1. Trimming took 2 bases from V and 2 from J; bases not matched to a gene: 8. Germline CDR1 is LNHDA and CDR2 is SQIVND (reference sequence). This CDR3 comprises 17 residues. In DNA, the CDR3 is TGTGCCAGTAGTATATCTGGACAGGGCCACCCCTACAATGAGCAGTTCTTC. This gives the protein CASSISGQGHPYNEQFF. The whole variable domain, remainder taken from reference TRBV19 and TRBJ2-1, is DGGITQSPKYLFRKEGQNVTLSCEQNLNHDAMYWYRQDPGQGLRLIYYSQIVNDFQKGDIAEGYSVSREKKESFPLTVTSAQKNPTAFYLCASSISGQGHPYNEQFFGPGTRLTVL.

This chain joins TRBV7-9 and TRBJ2-1; no firm D call. The CDR3 loop spans 13 amino acids. The V gene's germline CDR1 is SEHNR and CDR2 FQNEAQ (reference sequence). The ends were cut back, 8 bases at V and 8 bases at J, with 16 bases in the middle. For the CDR3, the DNA is TGTGCCAGCGGCCCTCCGCTTTCGGATGAGCAGTTCTTC. Translating gives CASGPPLSDEQFF.

The rearrangement joins TRBV5-1 to TRBJ2-1; 11 nucleotides match TRBD2. With V trimmed by 0 bases and J by 5 bases, 1 base remained unmatched. There are 15 residues in the CDR3. Germline V gene data show CDR1 as SGHRS and CDR2 as YFSETQ. CDR3 sequence (DNA): TGCGCCAGCAGCTTGGTGGGACTAGCGGACAATGAGCAGTTCTTC. It encodes CASSLVGLADNEQFF. Complete variable domain (other parts from reference TRBV5-1 and TRBJ2-1): KAGVTQTPRYLIKTRGQQVTLSCSPISGHRSVSWYQQTPGQGLQFLFEYFSETQRNKGNFPGRFSGRQFSNSRSEMNVSTLELGDSALYLCASSLVGLADNEQFFGPGTRLTVL.

The chain joins TRBV5-4 to TRBJ2-3; TRBD2 agrees at 8 bases. Germline V gives CDR1 SGHNT, CDR2 YYREEE (reference sequence). This CDR3 is built from 17 residues. With 4 bases clipped from V and 5 bases from J, the junction kept 15 bases outside the gene matches. CDR3 nucleotides: TGTGCCAGCAGCACGTACTTGGCGGGGGGCGGGAGAGATACGCAGTATTTT. Its translation: CASSTYLAGGGRDTQYF.

This chain joins TRBV6-4 and TRBJ2-2, with D tentatively TRBD1 (5 bases). Germline values: CDR1 MRHNA, CDR2 SNTAGT. This CDR3 region has 13 residues. V lost 0 bases and J lost 7, with 6 bases in between. The CDR3 nucleotides read TGTGCCAGCAGTGACTCAGGGGTCGGGGAGCTGTTTTTT. It codes for CASSDSGVGELFF.

This chain connects TRBV7-9 to TRBJ2-6; D remains unclear. Germline V gives CDR1 SEHNR, CDR2 FQNEAQ (reference sequence). Trimming shortened V by 1 base and J by 6 bases, and 13 bases separated the two germline ends. The CDR3 has 16 amino acids. CDR3 DNA sequence: TGTGCCAGCAGCTTAGAGCGTAGGTCGTCGGCCAACGTCCTGACTTTC. Residues: CASSLERRSSANVLTF.

The V call is TRBV10-3, the J call TRBJ1-1; 7 bases map to TRBD1. J gave up 4 bases and V 2 bases, and 10 bases lay outside the gene matches. The CDR3 totals 16 residues. Germline-derived CDR1 and CDR2 are ENHRY and SYGVKD. CDR3 nucleotide sequence: TGTGCCATCAGTGAGCCACAAAAGACAGGGACCACTGAAGCTTTCTTT. This codes for CAISEPQKTGTTEAFF.

The chain has TRBV10-3 and TRBJ2-3, with D hard to call. CDR1 is ENHRY, CDR2 SYGVKD, per germline. The length of the CDR3 is 13 residues. V lost 6 bases and J 2 bases, leaving 9 bases between the germline ends. The CDR3 bases are TGTGCCATCAGAGGTTCGGACACAGATACGCAGTATTTT. Residues: CAIRGSDTDTQYF.

This clone occurred once. This sequence joins TRBV19 and TRBJ2-1; D remains unclear. V was trimmed by 2 bases and J by 9 bases, leaving 11 bases between them. Germline lookup yields CDR1 LNHDA and CDR2 SQIVND (reference sequence). This CDR3 has 13 amino acids. CDR3 sequence: CASSINQGFEQFF. CDR3 coding DNA: TGTGCCAGTAGTATAAATCAAGGTTTTGAGCAGTTCTTC.

The chain couples TRBV6-2 or TRBV6-3 to TRBJ1-5, with 9 nucleotides matching TRBD1. The germline V gene encodes CDR1 MNHEY and CDR2 SVGEGT. The CDR3 is made up of 15 amino acids. V lost 0 bases, J lost 7 bases, and 4 bases stayed unmatched. CDR3 residues: CASSYSGGTGQPQHF. CDR3 sequence (DNA): TGTGCCAGCAGTTACTCAGGGGGGACAGGGCAGCCCCAGCATTTT.

The rearrangement joins TRBV20-1 to TRBJ2-2; D might be TRBD1 (5 bases). Germline V gene sequence: CDR1 DFQATT, CDR2 SNEGSKA (reference sequence). This CDR3 spans 11 amino acids. The V end was cut by 4 bases, the J end by 8 bases, with 8 bases between. The CDR3 sequence: CSAKGKGELFF. The CDR3 coding sequence is TGCAGTGCTAAGGGGAAGGGGGAGCTGTTTTTT.

This CDR3 reads CASSGGQLSNEQFF. In DNA, the CDR3 is TGCGCCAGCAGCGGGGGACAGCTGTCCAATGAGCAGTTCTTC. The V gene is TRBV5-1, the J gene TRBJ2-1; 7 bases align to TRBD1. J gave up 6 bases and V 4 bases, and 7 bases lay outside the gene matches. Germline values: CDR1 SGHRS, CDR2 YFSETQ. This CDR3 comprises 14 residues. The variable domain in full, completed from reference TRBV5-1 and TRBJ2-1, reads KAGVTQTPRYLIKTRGQQVTLSCSPISGHRSVSWYQQTPGQGLQFLFEYFSETQRNKGNFPGRFSGRQFSNSRSEMNVSTLELGDSALYLCASSGGQLSNEQFFGPGTRLTVL.

The V call is TRBV28, the J call TRBJ1-2; D ambiguous. The V end was cut by 6 bases, the J end by 5 bases, with 22 bases between. Germline CDR1 MDHEN, CDR2 SYDVKM. The CDR3 contains 16 residues. CDR3 amino acids: CASSQITQAFRYGYTF. CDR3 coding DNA: TGTGCCAGCAGCCAAATAACCCAGGCTTTTCGTTATGGCTACACCTTC.

The rearrangement joins TRBV7-3 to TRBJ1-1; TRBD1 is a possible D gene (6 bases). CDR3 length: 14 amino acids. Trimming removed 5 bases from V and 1 base from J, with 11 bases in between. Germline V lookup: CDR1 SGHTA, CDR2 FQGTGA. CDR3 DNA: TGTGCCAGCAGCCTACAGGGTCGGAACACTGAAGCTTTCTTT. Translated, it gives CASSLQGRNTEAFF.

The CDR3 nucleotides read TGTGCCAGCAGCAGGGATGGGGGGTCTGGAAACACCATATATTTT. Amino acids: CASSRDGGSGNTIYF. This rearrangement joins TRBV5-6 to TRBJ1-3; D is perhaps TRBD1 (5 bases). Germline CDR1 SGHDT, CDR2 YYEEEE. Deletions cut 4 bases from V and 1 base from J, with 12 bases between. The CDR3 contains 15 residues.

The V and J genes are TRBV30 and TRBJ2-5; D gene ambiguous. Trimming took 2 bases from V and 5 from J, leaving 3 bases between them. Looked up from germline, CDR1 is GTSNPN and CDR2 is SVGIG (reference sequence). CDR3 length: 10 residues. CDR3 bases: TGTGCCTGGAGTTCGGAGACCCAGTACTTC. It specifies CAWSSETQYF.

The chain couples TRBV7-9 to TRBJ1-4; D is unresolved. This CDR3 spans 15 amino acids. Germline V lookup: CDR1 SEHNR, CDR2 FQNEAQ (reference sequence). With 2 bases removed from V and 0 bases from J, the gap between germline ends came to 7 bases. The CDR3 sequence is CASSLPEATNEKLFF. Here the CDR3 DNA reads TGTGCCAGCAGCTTACCGGAAGCAACTAATGAAAAACTGTTTTTT.

This clone has a single count. The genes are TRBV30 and TRBJ1-5, with D perhaps TRBD1 (5 bases). The CDR3 length is 15 residues. CDR1 is GTSNPN and CDR2 is SVGIG in the germline V gene (reference sequence). V gave up 1 base and J gave up 4 bases, with 14 bases separating them. The CDR3 DNA follows: TGTGCCTGGAGTGGGGGGAGGAGTGGGAATCAGCCCCAGCATTTT. It yields the protein CAWSGGRSGNQPQHF.

V usage is TRBV9 and J usage is TRBJ2-1, with 10 bases matching TRBD2. With 4 bases clipped from V and 7 bases from J, the junction kept 8 bases outside the gene matches. This CDR3 spans 15 amino acids. Germline V gene sequence: CDR1 SGDLS, CDR2 YYNGEE. The CDR3 sequence is CASSSQRGGLNEQFF. CDR3 bases: TGTGCCAGCAGCTCACAGCGGGGGGGCCTGAATGAGCAGTTCTTC.

This chain joins TRBV6-2 or TRBV6-3 and TRBJ2-1, with TRBD2 matching over 9 bases. The CDR3 contains 16 residues. Germline CDR1 and CDR2: MNHEY and SVGEGT. V lost 6 bases to trimming and J lost 4 bases; unmatched junction nucleotides: 10. In nucleotides, the CDR3 is TGTGCCAGCAGCCGCCGCGGGAGGGCCTTTTACAATGAGCAGTTCTTC. It codes for CASSRRGRAFYNEQFF.

V usage is TRBV6-2 or TRBV6-3 and J usage is TRBJ1-5; 7 nucleotides agree with TRBD1. J lost 7 bases, V lost 5 bases, and 5 bases had no gene match. CDR1 MNHEY and CDR2 SVGEGT come from the germline V gene. CDR3 length: 13 amino acids. CDR3 loop: CASSPTGMQPQHF. The CDR3 DNA reads as TGTGCCAGCAGTCCGACAGGGATGCAGCCCCAGCATTTT.